Listed here are 29 T cell receptor beta chains from one sample, sequenced in a study of vaccination and CD4 T cells after COVID-19. The treatment is: approximately nine-day PBMC culture with coronavirus spike peptide pools or control peptides (ViraFEST assay). Their target antigens are unknown. The Oncomine TCR Beta short-read assay sequenced DNA from cultured CD4+ T cells. TCRdb re-analysed the PCR reads in MiXCR, keeping a single row per CDR3 protein. The data show tens of thousands of distinct CDR3 sequences, 58% seen once. Sequences were obtained from CD4+ T cells from blood, cultured in vitro. These receptors were collected from a human donor who had recovered from COVID-19.

V usage is TRBV20-1 and J usage is TRBJ1-4; weak D call: TRBD1 (5 bases). The V and J ends lost 3 bases and 5 bases respectively, with 10 bases between them. Looked up from germline, CDR1 is DFQATT and CDR2 is SNEGSKA (reference sequence). The CDR3 is made up of 13 amino acids. The CDR3 DNA follows: TGCAGTGCTAGTACCGGGGGGAATGAAAAACTGTTTTTT. Amino acid sequence: CSASTGGNEKLFF.

The rearrangement uses TRBV6-1 and TRBJ1-4; a weak D match, TRBD1 (5 bases). This CDR3 is built from 15 residues. Germline CDR1 reads MNHNS; CDR2 reads SASEGT. Between the trimmed V and J ends, which lost 4 bases and 8 bases, there was a span of 17 bases. Written as DNA, the CDR3 is TGTGCCAGCAGTGGAGCAGGTGGACGGGACGAAAAACTGTTTTTT. Translation: CASSGAGGRDEKLFF.

V usage is TRBV7-2 and J usage is TRBJ2-3; 8 bases fit TRBD2. There are 15 residues in the CDR3. In germline, CDR1 is SGHTA, CDR2 FQGNSA. Trimming removed 5 bases from V and 1 base from J; junction bases left unmatched: 5. In DNA, the CDR3 is TGTGCCAGCAGCGCGGGGCGGGAGGGCACAGATACGCAGTATTTT. Its protein is CASSAGREGTDTQYF.

This clonotype has more than one count but fewer than ten. V and J are TRBV19 and TRBJ2-2; possibly TRBD1 for D (5 bases). Trimming pared 11 bases from V and 6 bases from J, leaving 7 bases between. The V gene's germline CDR1 is LNHDA and CDR2 SQIVND (reference sequence). The CDR3 extends over 10 amino acids. The chain's CDR3 is CAAGSGELFF. The CDR3, as DNA: TGTGCCGCAGGGTCCGGGGAGCTGTTTTTT.

This chain joins TRBV4-3 and TRBJ2-7; no firm D call. The germline CDR1 and CDR2 sequences are LGHNA and YSLEER. This CDR3 is built from 13 residues. V gave up 0 bases and J gave up 6 bases, with 9 bases separating them. DNA for the CDR3: TGCGCCAGCAGCCAAGATCTTTCCCTCGAGCAGTACTTC. Its translation is CASSQDLSLEQYF.

V and J are TRBV7-2 and TRBJ1-5; 9 nucleotides agree with TRBD1. J gave up 4 bases and V 1 base, and 8 bases lay outside the gene matches. Germline assignment: CDR1 SGHTA and CDR2 FQGNSA. This CDR3 comprises 17 residues. CDR3 DNA: TGTGCCAGCAGCTTAGAGGACAGGGGTGGATGGAATCAGCCCCAGCATTTT. This sequence encodes CASSLEDRGGWNQPQHF.

This clonotype was picked up a small number of times. CDR3: CSARIAPNEQYF. The CDR3, as DNA: TGCAGTGCTAGAATCGCCCCGAACGAGCAGTACTTC. The V and J genes are TRBV20-1 and TRBJ2-7, with no clear D. With 2 bases removed from V and 5 bases from J, the gap between germline ends came to 10 bases. Germline assignment: CDR1 DFQATT and CDR2 SNEGSKA (reference sequence). CDR3 length: 12 residues.

This clonotype was seen a handful of times. The chain has TRBV7-9 and TRBJ2-5; D uncertain. The CDR3 contains 15 residues. Trimming took off 1 base at V and 2 bases at J, with 11 bases between the two ends. Germline V gene sequence: CDR1 SEHNR, CDR2 FQNEAQ (reference sequence). The chain's CDR3 is CASSLGGVTQETQYF. The CDR3 nucleotides read TGTGCCAGCAGCTTAGGTGGGGTTACACAAGAGACCCAGTACTTC.

This clonotype was recorded a few times. This sequence joins TRBV6-2 or TRBV6-3 and TRBJ1-1; no firm D call. Germline V gives CDR1 MNHEY, CDR2 SVGEGT. The CDR3 is made up of 17 amino acids. The V end was cut by 4 bases, the J end by 4 bases, with 22 bases between. The CDR3 region is CASSSSVPRGRATEAFF. The CDR3 nucleotides read TGTGCCAGCAGTTCTTCCGTCCCCCGGGGAAGGGCCACTGAAGCTTTCTTT.

The CDR3 sequence is CASSYSREPNYGYTF. The CDR3 nucleotides read TGTGCCAGCAGTTACTCGAGAGAACCAAACTATGGCTACACCTTC. This sequence joins TRBV6-5 and TRBJ1-2, with D unclear. The V end lost 0 bases, the J end lost 2 bases, and 10 bases lay between the germline ends. Germline CDR1 is MNHEY and CDR2 is SVGAGI. This CDR3 has 15 residues.

V usage is TRBV12-3 or TRBV12-4 and J usage is TRBJ2-1; 14 nucleotides agree with TRBD2. This CDR3 spans 15 amino acids. V shed 5 bases, J shed 9 bases, and the junction held 6 bases outside the gene matches. In DNA form, the CDR3 reads TGTGCCAGCAGTCCGGGACTAGCGGGAGCTAGTGAGCAGTTCTTC. It encodes CASSPGLAGASEQFF.

Only a few counts were recorded for this clonotype. The chain is built from TRBV6-1 and TRBJ1-2, with D possibly matching TRBD1 (5 bases). CDR1 MNHNS and CDR2 SASEGT come from the germline V gene. This CDR3 contains 14 residues. Between the trimmed V and J ends, which lost 6 bases and 8 bases, there was a span of 19 bases. The CDR3 region is CASSWDPLKGGYTF. CDR3 coding DNA: TGTGCCAGCAGCTGGGACCCATTAAAGGGGGGCTACACCTTC.

The chain employs TRBV27 and TRBJ1-1; a possible D gene is TRBD1 (5 bases). CDR3 length equals 14 residues. V dropped 6 bases and J dropped 3 bases, with 14 bases sitting between them. CDR1 is MNHEY, CDR2 SMNVEV, per germline (reference sequence). The CDR3 loop is CASSRTGGDTEAFF. The CDR3 DNA reads TGTGCCAGCAGCCGCACTGGGGGGGACACTGAAGCTTTCTTT.

The rearrangement joins TRBV15 to TRBJ1-5, with 8 nucleotides matching TRBD1. The ends lost 7 bases at V and 4 bases at J; junction bases unmatched: 3. Germline CDR1 is LNHNV and CDR2 is YYDKDF (reference sequence). The CDR3 has 13 amino acids. The CDR3 DNA follows: TGTGCCACCACGGACAGGGTAAATCAGCCCCAGCATTTT. This encodes CATTDRVNQPQHF.

V is TRBV19 and J is TRBJ1-2; D is perhaps TRBD1 (5 bases). Germline assignment: CDR1 LNHDA and CDR2 SQIVND (reference sequence). CDR3 size: 15 residues. V was cut by 7 bases and J by 3 bases, with 18 bases left in between. CDR3 loop: CASKGTPRMDYGYTF. CDR3 in DNA: TGTGCCAGTAAGGGGACCCCCAGAATGGACTATGGCTACACCTTC.

CDR3 sequence: CASSSPTTGSYGYTF. Written as DNA, the CDR3 is TGTGCCAGCAGTTCCCCTACGACAGGGAGTTATGGCTACACCTTC. The chain joins TRBV27 to TRBJ1-2; 7 bases line up with TRBD1. The CDR3 runs 15 residues. The junction had 10 bases not matched to a gene; V was cut back by 4 bases and J by 5 bases. Germline V gene data show CDR1 as MNHEY and CDR2 as SMNVEV (reference sequence).

The CDR3 nucleotides read TGTGCCAGCAGCTCTAGGGGGGGAAGGAACACTGAAGCTTTCTTT. Its translation is CASSSRGGRNTEAFF. This chain links TRBV11-2 with TRBJ1-1; TRBD1 might be the D (6 bases). Germline V lookup: CDR1 SGHAT, CDR2 FQNNGV. Between the trimmed V and J ends, which lost 4 bases and 1 base, there was a span of 13 bases. The CDR3 is made up of 15 amino acids.

V is TRBV7-2 and J is TRBJ1-1; D ambiguous. Germline CDR1 is SGHTA and CDR2 is FQGNSA. The CDR3 totals 13 residues. Trimming took off 2 bases at V and 11 bases at J, with 15 bases between the two ends. CDR3 sequence reads: CASSLRTDGQAFF. The CDR3 DNA follows: TGTGCCAGCAGCTTACGTACGGACGGGCAGGCTTTCTTT.

This chain links TRBV7-8 with TRBJ2-7, with TRBD2 identical over 10 bases. Looked up from germline, CDR1 is SGHVS and CDR2 is FQNEAQ. This CDR3 region has 16 residues. Trimming at V came to 5 bases and at J to 6 bases, leaving 13 bases not matched to a gene. CDR3 sequence: CASSAGRIAGGFEQYF. Here the CDR3 DNA reads TGTGCCAGCAGCGCCGGGCGAATAGCGGGAGGCTTCGAGCAGTACTTC. Full variable domain (remainder filled in from reference TRBV7-8 and TRBJ2-7): GAGVSQSPRYKVAKRGQDVALRCDPISGHVSLFWYQQALGQGPEFLTYFQNEAQLDKSGLPSDRFFAERPEGSVSTLKIQRTQQEDSAVYLCASSAGRIAGGFEQYFGPGTRLTVT.

V is TRBV20-1 and J is TRBJ1-2; D is uncertain. Trimming took 4 bases from V and 2 from J, leaving 17 bases between them. Germline V gene sequence: CDR1 DFQATT, CDR2 SNEGSKA (reference sequence). The CDR3 extends over 15 amino acids. CDR3 amino acids: CSANPGRALNYGYTF. CDR3 DNA sequence: TGCAGTGCTAACCCAGGACGTGCTCTCAACTATGGCTACACCTTC.

This clonotype was found a few times. Germline and junction disagree at one end, which may indicate a read error. The rearrangement joins TRBV20-1 to TRBJ2-3; 12 positions agree with TRBD1. The length of the CDR3 is 21 residues. CDR1 is DFQATT, CDR2 SNEGSKA, per germline (reference sequence). For the CDR3, the DNA is TGCAGTGCTGGAGATTGGAGTTCGGTTGTTGGGACAGGGGGCTCCACAGATACGCAGTATTTT. Translated: CSAGDWSSVVGTGGSTDTQYF.

This clonotype was seen more than once but under ten times. The chain recombines TRBV7-3 with TRBJ1-2, with D perhaps matching TRBD1 (5 bases). The V gene's germline CDR1 is SGHTA and CDR2 FQGTGA. The V and J ends lost 5 bases and 0 bases respectively, with 7 bases between them. CDR3 length equals 13 residues. This CDR3 reads CASSLGPNYGYTF. CDR3 DNA sequence: TGTGCCAGCAGCCTGGGACCTAACTATGGCTACACCTTC. The complete variable domain, with remaining parts taken from reference TRBV7-3 and TRBJ1-2, reads GAGVSQTPSNKVTEKGKYVELRCDPISGHTALYWYRQSLGQGPEFLIYFQGTGAADDSGLPNDRFFAVRPEGSVSTLKIQRTERGDSAVYLCASSLGPNYGYTFGSGTRLTVV.

The chain is built from TRBV27 and TRBJ2-5, with TRBD2 matching 8 bases. The CDR3 has 14 amino acids. Per the germline V gene, CDR1 is MNHEY and CDR2 is SMNVEV (reference sequence). The J segment lost 5 bases and the V segment lost 7 bases, leaving 9 bases of the junction unmatched. The CDR3 bases are TGTGCCAGCACCCGAGCGGGGGCAGGGGAGACCCAGTACTTC. Amino acids: CASTRAGAGETQYF.

This chain connects TRBV7-2 to TRBJ1-6; D is possibly TRBD1 (6 bases). V dropped 3 bases and J dropped 6 bases, with 12 bases sitting between them. CDR1 is SGHTA, CDR2 FQGNSA, per germline. This CDR3 is built from 15 residues. The CDR3 nucleotides are TGTGCCAGCAGCTTTGAAGGGGGTGGTAATTCACCCCTCCACTTT. Protein sequence: CASSFEGGGNSPLHF.

This clonotype showed up just once. The rearrangement uses TRBV7-9 and TRBJ2-1; TRBD2 matches at 8 bases. V gave up 5 bases and J gave up 7 bases; unmatched junction bases: 13. CDR3 length equals 16 residues. Germline V lookup: CDR1 SEHNR, CDR2 FQNEAQ (reference sequence). In DNA form, the CDR3 reads TGTGCCAGCAGCCCCTGGTCGGGCGGGAGGCAGAATGAGCAGTTCTTC. Translated, it gives CASSPWSGGRQNEQFF.

The gene calls are TRBV5-1 and TRBJ2-7; TRBD2 might be the D (7 bases). This CDR3 has 15 residues. The V end was cut by 3 bases, the J end by 2 bases, with 15 bases between. Germline loops: CDR1 SGHRS, CDR2 YFSETQ. The CDR3 nucleotides are TGCGCCAGCAGCTCCCGCGGGGGCTCTCCCTACGAGCAGTACTTC. Protein sequence: CASSSRGGSPYEQYF.

This clonotype turned up a few times. The chain couples TRBV24-1 to TRBJ2-1, with a possible D match to TRBD2 (5 bases). The ends were cut back, 9 bases at V and 10 bases at J, with 18 bases in the middle. The length of the CDR3 is 13 residues. From germline, CDR1 is KGHDR and CDR2 SFDVKD. The CDR3 protein is CATAVAGGPEQFF. DNA for the CDR3: TGTGCCACCGCCGTCGCAGGAGGCCCCGAGCAGTTCTTC.

V is TRBV6-1 and J is TRBJ2-2; TRBD2 agrees at 10 bases. V was pared by 2 bases and J by 3 bases, with 0 bases of the junction left unmatched. Germline-derived CDR1 and CDR2 are MNHNS and SASEGT. The CDR3 contains 15 residues. CDR3 region: CASSELAGDTGELFF. The CDR3 nucleotides are TGTGCCAGCAGTGAACTAGCGGGAGACACCGGGGAGCTGTTTTTT.

This clonotype occurred a few times. The V call is TRBV19, the J call TRBJ1-2; perhaps TRBD1 as D (5 bases). Trimming cost V 3 bases and J 0 bases, with 11 bases left between them. This CDR3 is built from 15 residues. Per germline, CDR1 LNHDA and CDR2 SQIVND (reference sequence). The CDR3 loop is CASSIARTPNYGYTF. The CDR3 nucleotides are TGTGCCAGTAGTATCGCGCGGACACCTAACTATGGCTACACCTTC.